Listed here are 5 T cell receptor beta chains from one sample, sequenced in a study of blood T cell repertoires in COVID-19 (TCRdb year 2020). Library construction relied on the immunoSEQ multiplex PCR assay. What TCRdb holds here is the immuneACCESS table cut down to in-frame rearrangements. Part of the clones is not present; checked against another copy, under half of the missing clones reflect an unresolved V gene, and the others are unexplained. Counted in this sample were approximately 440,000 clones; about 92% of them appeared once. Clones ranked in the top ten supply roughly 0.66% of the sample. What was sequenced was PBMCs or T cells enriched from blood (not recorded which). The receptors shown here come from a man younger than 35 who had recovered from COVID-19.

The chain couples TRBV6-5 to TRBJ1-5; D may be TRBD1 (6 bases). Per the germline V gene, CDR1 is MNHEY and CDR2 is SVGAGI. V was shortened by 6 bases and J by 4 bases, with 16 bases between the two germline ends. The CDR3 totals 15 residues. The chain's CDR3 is CASSRSGANNQPQHF. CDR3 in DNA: TGTGCCAGCAGCCGATCAGGGGCCAATAATCAGCCCCAGCATTTT.

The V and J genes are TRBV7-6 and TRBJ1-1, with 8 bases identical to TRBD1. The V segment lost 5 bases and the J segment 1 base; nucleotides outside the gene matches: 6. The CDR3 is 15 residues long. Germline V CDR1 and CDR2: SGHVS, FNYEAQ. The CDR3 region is CASSPWTGPNTEAFF. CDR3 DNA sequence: TGTGCCAGCAGCCCATGGACAGGGCCGAACACTGAAGCTTTCTTT.

The CDR3 reads CASSPGDRGGSPLHF. The CDR3 DNA sequence: TGTGCCAGCTCACCAGGGGACAGGGGTGGGTCACCCCTCCACTTT. The J gene is TRBJ1-6, the V gene TRBV18; TRBD1 agrees at 10 bases. Trimming at V came to 2 bases and at J to 10 bases, leaving 5 bases not matched to a gene. CDR3 length: 15 amino acids. From germline, CDR1 is KGHSH and CDR2 LQKENI.

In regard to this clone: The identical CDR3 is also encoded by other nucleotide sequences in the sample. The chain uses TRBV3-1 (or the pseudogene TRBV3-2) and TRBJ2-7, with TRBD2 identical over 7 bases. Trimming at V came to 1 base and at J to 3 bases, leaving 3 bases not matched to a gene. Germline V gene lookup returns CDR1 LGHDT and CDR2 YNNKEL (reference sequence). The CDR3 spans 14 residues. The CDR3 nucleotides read TGTGCCAGCAGCCAAGGGACTAGTTTCTACGAGCAGTACTTC. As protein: CASSQGTSFYEQYF.

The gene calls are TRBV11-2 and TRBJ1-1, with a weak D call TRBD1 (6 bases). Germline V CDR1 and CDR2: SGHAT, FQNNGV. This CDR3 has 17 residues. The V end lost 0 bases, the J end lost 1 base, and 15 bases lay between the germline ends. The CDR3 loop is CASSLDRTGWRNTEAFF. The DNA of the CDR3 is TGTGCCAGCAGCTTAGATCGAACAGGGTGGAGGAACACTGAAGCTTTCTTT.